The 13 T cell receptor beta chains presented below share a single source sample, sequenced in a study of metastatic and nonmetastatic thyroid tumors. Patients underwent thyroid surgery, and none had received any treatment before it. TCRdb re-analyzed the PCR reads using MiXCR. The sample records roughly 14,000 clones, 34% being singletons. The sequencing input was tumor tissue. The receptors shown here come from a female donor with papillary thyroid cancer or a benign thyroid nodule (not recorded which). Some clones in this sample may be carry-over from other donors' samples.

This clone was detected many times. A much larger clone differs by one base, so this may be a read error. The chain joins TRBV5-1 to TRBJ2-2; TRBD1 aligns across 7 bases. From germline, CDR1 is SGHRS and CDR2 YFSETQ. This CDR3 has 15 residues. V dropped 4 bases and J dropped 4; count of bases not matched to a gene: 7. CDR3 sequence (DNA): TGCGCCAGCAGCCCTGGGACAGTGCTCACCGGGGAGCTGTTTTTT. Its translation: CASSPGTVLTGELFF.

Only a few counts were recorded for this clone. The J gene is TRBJ1-1, the V gene TRBV12-5; D perhaps matches TRBD1 (6 bases). The CDR3 covers 14 residues. The germline V gene encodes CDR1 LGHNT and CDR2 FRNRAP. Trimming pared 1 base from V and 3 bases from J, leaving 9 bases between. The CDR3 loop is CASGLEGGYTEAFF. The CDR3 DNA is TGTGCTAGTGGTTTGGAAGGGGGGTACACTGAAGCTTTCTTT.

This clone turned up a few times. J is TRBJ1-5 and V is TRBV12-3 or TRBV12-4; D remains ambiguous. V lost 4 bases, J lost 6 bases, and 7 bases lay in between. The CDR3 extends over 12 amino acids. The CDR3 protein is CASSSDGQPQHF. The DNA for the CDR3 is TGTGCCAGCAGTTCCGACGGTCAGCCCCAGCATTTT.

The V gene is TRBV28, the J gene TRBJ2-1, with D possibly matching TRBD2 (6 bases). Trimming stripped 2 bases from V and 12 bases from J, with 11 bases between. This CDR3 has 12 residues. Germline values: CDR1 MDHEN, CDR2 SYDVKM. The CDR3 sequence is CASSLPGVGQFF. CDR3 DNA sequence: TGTGCCAGCAGTTTACCGGGGGTCGGGCAGTTCTTC.

In this sample, this clone turned up many times. The chain has TRBV10-1 and TRBJ2-4; 12 bases match TRBD2. The trim removed 5 bases at V and 9 bases at J, leaving 17 bases unmatched. The CDR3 consists of 18 residues. CDR1 is WNHNN, CDR2 SYGVQD, per germline (reference sequence). The CDR3 here is CASSNPGLAGLPRVIQYF. Written as DNA, the CDR3 is TGCGCCAGCAGTAACCCGGGACTAGCGGGCCTGCCTCGTGTCATTCAGTACTTC.

This clone was counted a few times. J is TRBJ2-7 and V is TRBV18; tentative D call: TRBD1 (5 bases). CDR1 is KGHSH and CDR2 is LQKENI in the germline V gene. V shed 3 bases and J shed 2 bases, with 11 bases lying between them. This CDR3 has 14 residues. CDR3 bases: TGTGCCAGCTCACCTCAGGGCCGCACCTACGAGCAGTACTTC. This translates into CASSPQGRTYEQYF.

The chain is built from TRBV9 and TRBJ1-1; the D gene is possibly TRBD1 (5 bases). Deletions cut 3 bases from V and 6 bases from J, with 15 bases between. Looked up from germline, CDR1 is SGDLS and CDR2 is YYNGEE. CDR3 size: 14 residues. The CDR3 sequence: CASSADLRDSEAFF. The CDR3 region has the DNA TGTGCCAGCAGCGCAGACCTCCGGGACTCTGAAGCTTTCTTT.

About this clone: This likely comes from a read error, as the CDR3 has no conserved phenylalanine or tryptophan at its end. The DNA is omitted, as the CDR3 cannot be located on it reliably, and the CDR3 follows TCRdb's listing. The chain combines TRBV9 with TRBJ2-6; TRBD2 reflects the table's D call only, with no check against the DNA. Germline assignment: CDR1 SGDLS and CDR2 YYNGEE. The CDR3 extends over 8 residues, inclusive of both ends. This CDR3 reads CASSQGLA.

The CDR3, as DNA: TGCGCCAGCAGCCCTACCGGGCCCGGGGGTACTGAAGCTTTCTTT. Its protein is CASSPTGPGGTEAFF. The chain has TRBV5-1 and TRBJ1-1, with TRBD1 as a possible D gene (5 bases). V was cut by 4 bases and J by 5 bases, with 18 bases left in between. The CDR3 extends over 15 amino acids. The germline V gene has CDR1 SGHRS and CDR2 YFSETQ.

This clone was recorded once. The chain uses TRBV2 and TRBJ1-1; 9 bases are shared with TRBD1. CDR1 is SNHLY and CDR2 is FYNNEI in the germline V gene. The CDR3 contains 13 residues. With 6 bases clipped from V and 5 bases from J, the junction kept 4 bases outside the gene matches. CDR3 sequence (DNA): TGTGCCAGCAGCGCACAGGGGGCGACTGAAGCTTTCTTT. Amino acid sequence: CASSAQGATEAFF.

This clone is labeled as medium-sized (0.01 to 0.1%). V usage is TRBV29-1 and J usage is TRBJ1-1, with 7 nucleotides matching TRBD1. The CDR3 runs to 14 residues. Looked up from germline, CDR1 is SQVTM and CDR2 is ANQGSEA. With V trimmed by 8 bases and J by 0 bases, 9 bases remained unmatched. CDR3 coding DNA: TGCAGCTACCTGACAGGGATGCTGAACACTGAAGCTTTCTTT. Its translation is CSYLTGMLNTEAFF.

This clone was picked up many times. J is TRBJ2-5 and V is TRBV27; D is unresolved. Looked up from germline, CDR1 is MNHEY and CDR2 is SMNVEV (reference sequence). This CDR3 is built from 13 residues. V gave up 5 bases and J gave up 4 bases, with 11 bases separating them. The CDR3 region is CASSLWVGETQYF. In nucleotides, the CDR3 is TGTGCCAGCAGTCTCTGGGTGGGAGAGACCCAGTACTTC.

The CDR3 sequence: CASTGSAGANVLTF. CDR3 sequence (DNA): TGCGCCAGCACAGGGAGCGCTGGGGCCAACGTCCTGACTTTC. This chain uses TRBV5-1 with TRBJ2-6; tentatively, D is TRBD1 or TRBD2 (5 bases each). V gave up 6 bases and J gave up 2 bases, with 9 bases separating them. Looked up from germline, CDR1 is SGHRS and CDR2 is YFSETQ. This CDR3 contains 14 residues.